This section outlines one T cell receptor (beta chain) sequence together with its context. What it binds is unknown. This sample was taken from a study of post-analysis software for immune sequencing data. This CDR3 is built from 19 residues. Trimming shortened V by 5 bases and J by 1 base, and 27 bases separated the two germline ends. Unique molecular identifiers were present in the TCR beta cDNA libraries. MiXCR, run by TCRdb on the PCR reads, gives a single entry per CDR3 protein. The sample holds some 800,000 distinct CDR3 sequences, roughly 46% seen once. Study outcomes and limitations: Five TRBV segments, TRBV5-6, TRBV5-1 and TRBV20-1 among them, were found more frequent in patients than controls. F-measure co-clustering was strong for batch-matched samples. Controls showed significantly higher normalized Chao1 diversity than did multiple sclerosis patients.

Sequenced input: blood. The chain recombines TRBV12-3 or TRBV12-4 with TRBJ2-7; TRBD2 might be the D (6 bases). This TCR was sampled from a girl aged 10 to 17 with multiple sclerosis. The CDR3 coding sequence is TGTGCCAGCAGTCCTCCTCCGGGACTTTCGGGTCCCTCGTCCTACGAGCAGTACTTC. Translated: CASSPPPGLSGPSSYEQYF.